This T cell receptor beta chain was captured by sequencing in a study of blood T cell repertoires in COVID-19. The wider study: Sources were T cells, B-cell-depleted T cells, or PBMCs; the material itself was cDNA or gDNA.

CDR1 is SGHRS and CDR2 is YFSETQ in the germline V gene. Trimming removed 3 bases at V and 5 bases at J, with 11 bases between. CDR3 size: 13 residues. Methods used by the authors: Nucleated cell number was recorded as an estimate derived from reference gene primer amplification. The assay was immunoSEQ multiplex PCR, and TCRdb's table has in-frame clones only and misses some. V, J and clone size reflect that table, while D and trimming were determined from the DNA. The sample holds 45,000 to 70,000 clones, around 82% seen once. Sequenced material: peripheral blood. The gene calls are TRBV5-1 and TRBJ1-1; D is perhaps TRBD1 (5 bases). The sequence came from a woman aged 80 or over with acute or convalescent COVID-19. CDR3: CASSWTPETEAFF. As DNA, the CDR3 is TGCGCCAGCAGCTGGACACCCGAAACTGAAGCTTTCTTT.